The source of this TCR beta chain is a study of cytomegalovirus exposure and HLA in healthy donors. Turning to the study itself: From 150 million to 200 million T cells, an earlier analysis saw 100 million to 140 million unique TCR beta sequences. An early release of data contained roughly 90 million unique TCRs, which came from HLA-typed donors.

This clone was seen a single time. Its antigen is currently unknown. It was with 60 Vbeta and 13 Jbeta primers that the PCR ran. Profiled with immunoSEQ multiplex PCR; TCRdb holds only in-frame clones, not every one. The data hold roughly 66,000 clones, with about 60% observed a single time. Study-level points and caveats: Earlier results showed most TCR beta V segments being productive about 87% or about 30% of the time.

The specimen was PBMCs. The receptor was isolated from a woman aged 45-60 years in good health and CMV-seronegative.

The CDR3: CASRTAGTGDEAFF. The CDR3 DNA reads as TGCGCCAGCAGAACAGCCGGGACAGGGGATGAAGCTTTCTTT. This sequence joins TRBV5-1 and TRBJ1-1; TRBD1 agrees at 10 bases. The ends lost 5 bases at V and 7 bases at J; junction bases unmatched: 8. The CDR3 sequence is 14 residues long. Germline CDR1 and CDR2: SGHRS and YFSETQ.